The 21 T cell receptor beta chains below come from one sample, sequenced in a study of STAT3 mutations in large granular lymphocyte leukemia. Study-level points and caveats: Every T-cell large granular lymphocyte leukemia patient had at least one immunodominant TCR beta clonotype.

This table comes from immunoSEQ multiplex PCR, and its TCRdb copy is limited to in-frame clones, with some not included. The sample includes tens of thousands of clones, about 88% seen only once; the top ten take 0.35% to 0.5%. These receptors are not linked to any known antigen. Sequencing was performed on PBMCs. The receptor set was obtained from a human donor with T large granular lymphocyte leukemia. Some clones in this sample may be carry-over from other donors' samples.

This rearrangement joins TRBV6-5 to TRBJ2-7; no clear D. CDR3 size: 12 residues. V was pared by 7 bases and J by 2 bases, with 9 bases between. In germline, CDR1 is MNHEY, CDR2 SVGAGI. The CDR3 DNA reads TGTGCCAGCATCGGGCAAGCCTACGAGCAGTACTTC. It is translated as CASIGQAYEQYF.

The chain links TRBV6-1 to TRBJ1-6; TRBD1 might be the D (5 bases). V was cut by 4 bases and J by 2 bases, with 12 bases left in between. Germline lookup yields CDR1 MNHNS and CDR2 SASEGT. The CDR3 totals 16 residues. In DNA form, the CDR3 reads TGTGCCAGCAGTGCCTTGGGGGAACCCTATAATTCACCCCTCCACTTT. Its protein product is CASSALGEPYNSPLHF.

The chain carries TRBV11-3 and TRBJ2-1, with D maybe TRBD2 (6 bases). Germline V gene lookup returns CDR1 SGHNT and CDR2 YENEEA. V was pared by 6 bases and J by 4 bases, with 10 bases between. CDR3 length: 13 residues. The CDR3 loop is CASSTGLYNEQFF. For the CDR3, the DNA is TGTGCCAGCAGTACGGGACTGTACAATGAGCAGTTCTTC.

The gene calls are TRBV5-4 and TRBJ2-2, with 16 bases lining up with TRBD2. The CDR3 is 18 amino acids. Germline V lookup: CDR1 SGHNT, CDR2 YYREEE (reference sequence). Germline trimming cut 4 bases from V and 4 bases from J; bases unmatched to any gene: 7. The CDR3 coding sequence is TGTGCCAGCAGCCCGGGACTAGCGGGGGGGCCGTTCACCGGGGAGCTGTTTTTT. It specifies CASSPGLAGGPFTGELFF.

V gene TRBV30 combines with J gene TRBJ1-1; D not certain. V gave up 1 base and J gave up 6 bases, with 6 bases separating them. Germline V gene sequence: CDR1 GTSNPN, CDR2 SVGIG (reference sequence). This CDR3 region has 11 residues. CDR3 in amino acids: CAWSGYSEAFF. CDR3 DNA: TGTGCCTGGAGTGGATACTCTGAAGCTTTCTTT.

This sequence joins TRBV6-6 and TRBJ1-5, with D unclear. CDR3 length equals 16 residues. The germline gives CDR1 MNHNY, CDR2 SVGAGI (reference sequence). The V gene lost 5 bases and the J gene lost 4 bases, with 18 bases spanning the gap. The CDR3 coding sequence is TGTGCCAGCAGTCAGGCGAGGTCCGGGCAGAATCAGCCCCAGCATTTT. This codes for CASSQARSGQNQPQHF.

The V and J genes are TRBV2 and TRBJ1-4, with unresolved D. This CDR3 has 13 amino acids. Between the trimmed V and J ends, which lost 7 bases and 3 bases, there was a span of 9 bases. Germline CDR1 is SNHLY and CDR2 is FYNNEI. CDR3 sequence: CASTAPPNEKLFF. CDR3 coding DNA: TGTGCCAGCACGGCTCCTCCTAATGAAAAACTGTTTTTT.

This chain links TRBV15 with TRBJ1-2; possible D gene TRBD1, 5 bases. Germline lookup yields CDR1 LNHNV and CDR2 YYDKDF (reference sequence). Trimming left V 1 base short and J 7 bases short, with 13 bases between. This CDR3 has 14 amino acids. The CDR3 spells CATSRVSGTAGYTF. As DNA, the CDR3 is TGTGCCACCAGCAGAGTATCCGGGACGGCTGGCTACACCTTC.

The gene calls are TRBV4-3 and TRBJ2-3, with D maybe TRBD2 (7 bases). CDR1 and CDR2 from the germline V gene are LGHNA and YSLEER. The CDR3 is 17 residues long. Deletions cut 0 bases from V and 6 bases from J, with 19 bases between. CDR3 residues: CASSQDRGRGARDTQYF. The CDR3 coding sequence is TGCGCCAGCAGCCAAGATCGGGGACGGGGGGCCAGGGATACGCAGTATTTT.

The chain couples TRBV5-1 to TRBJ2-5; D is unclear. Trimming removed 4 bases at V and 2 bases at J, with 15 bases between. Looked up from germline, CDR1 is SGHRS and CDR2 is YFSETQ. The CDR3 is made up of 15 amino acids. The CDR3 sequence: CASSVNRALQETQYF. In DNA form, the CDR3 reads TGCGCCAGCAGCGTGAACCGGGCCTTACAAGAGACCCAGTACTTC.

The table lists this clone with a count of one. V gene TRBV6-1 combines with J gene TRBJ1-4; D perhaps matches TRBD1 (5 bases). The CDR3 is made up of 14 amino acids. V was trimmed by 2 bases and J by 8 bases, leaving 12 bases between them. Germline V gives CDR1 MNHNS, CDR2 SASEGT. The CDR3 reads CASSEFRVGEKLFF. The CDR3 DNA sequence: TGTGCCAGCAGTGAATTCAGGGTCGGCGAAAAACTGTTTTTT.

The rearrangement joins TRBV5-1 to TRBJ2-3; D not resolved. There are 13 residues in the CDR3. Trimming pared 4 bases from V and 6 bases from J, leaving 12 bases between. Germline loops: CDR1 SGHRS, CDR2 YFSETQ. CDR3 protein: CASSPLHGDTQYF. CDR3 nucleotide sequence: TGCGCCAGCAGCCCCTTACATGGGGATACGCAGTATTTT.

This clone has only one observation. The J gene is TRBJ2-1, the V gene TRBV19; D gene ambiguous. From germline, CDR1 is LNHDA and CDR2 SQIVND (reference sequence). The V end was cut by 3 bases, the J end by 1 base, with 13 bases between. The CDR3 length is 16 residues. CDR3 in DNA: TGTGCCAGTAGTATGGTGCCTGCCAAATCCTACAATGAGCAGTTCTTC. It is translated as CASSMVPAKSYNEQFF.

This clone came up a few times. CDR3 coding DNA: TGTGCCAGCAGTTACCGGACAGGTGAAGCTTTCTTT. It translates to CASSYRTGEAFF. The chain couples TRBV6-5 to TRBJ1-1, with 7 nucleotides matching TRBD1. V was clipped by 2 bases and J by 7 bases; unmatched bases: 1. There are 12 residues in the CDR3. Germline CDR1 is MNHEY and CDR2 is SVGAGI.

The rearrangement uses TRBV6-5 and TRBJ1-6, with no clear D. V was cut by 8 bases and J by 10 bases, with 15 bases left in between. CDR1 is MNHEY, CDR2 SVGAGI, per germline. This CDR3 region has 13 residues. CDR3 DNA sequence: TGTGCCAGCGGCCCAGGTGAGGGATCACCCCTCCACTTT. Its protein product is CASGPGEGSPLHF.

V usage is TRBV19 and J usage is TRBJ1-5, with D maybe TRBD1 (5 bases). Germline V gene sequence: CDR1 LNHDA, CDR2 SQIVND (reference sequence). This CDR3 is built from 15 residues. Trimming took off 7 bases at V and 1 base at J, with 14 bases between the two ends. CDR3 region: CASTPTGASNQPQHF. As DNA, the CDR3 is TGTGCCAGTACTCCAACAGGTGCGAGCAATCAGCCCCAGCATTTT.

This clone was recorded once. J is TRBJ2-1 and V is TRBV18; D may match TRBD1 or TRBD2 (6 bases each). The CDR3 consists of 17 residues. V gave up 1 base and J gave up 4 bases, with 17 bases separating them. CDR1 KGHSH and CDR2 LQKENI come from the germline V gene. CDR3 sequence (DNA): TGTGCCAGCTCACCACGGTCTAAAGGGGGGTCTTACAATGAGCAGTTCTTC. The encoded protein is CASSPRSKGGSYNEQFF.

The rearrangement links TRBV7-9 to TRBJ2-5; D is tentatively TRBD1 or TRBD2 (5 bases each). V was pared by 0 bases and J by 4 bases, with 12 bases between. This CDR3 is 15 amino acids long. Germline V gene data show CDR1 as SEHNR and CDR2 as FQNEAQ (reference sequence). This CDR3 reads CASSLAGVMRETQYF. For the CDR3, the DNA is TGTGCCAGCAGCTTAGCGGGGGTGATGAGAGAGACCCAGTACTTC.

V and J are TRBV5-1 and TRBJ2-2, with unresolved D. The germline V gene encodes CDR1 SGHRS and CDR2 YFSETQ. The CDR3 covers 13 residues. V was clipped by 2 bases and J by 7 bases, with 9 bases between them. The CDR3 loop reads CASSLPDLGELFF. The DNA for the CDR3 is TGCGCCAGCAGCTTACCAGATCTCGGGGAGCTGTTTTTT.

The chain links TRBV10-3 to TRBJ1-6, with 11 bases fitting TRBD1. Trimming removed 3 bases from V and 7 bases from J; junction bases left unmatched: 5. The CDR3 covers 16 residues. CDR1 is ENHRY and CDR2 is SYGVKD in the germline V gene. DNA for the CDR3: TGTGCCATCAGTGAAGGGGACAGGGGGTTGAATTCACCCCTCCACTTT. Protein: CAISEGDRGLNSPLHF.

V and J are TRBV7-8 and TRBJ1-6; D is undetermined. The V end was cut by 5 bases, the J end by 7 bases, with 15 bases between. This CDR3 region has 15 residues. Per germline, CDR1 SGHVS and CDR2 FQNEAQ. The CDR3 region is CASSPRVGGNSPLHF. CDR3 sequence (DNA): TGTGCCAGCAGCCCCCGCGTGGGAGGAAATTCACCCCTCCACTTT.